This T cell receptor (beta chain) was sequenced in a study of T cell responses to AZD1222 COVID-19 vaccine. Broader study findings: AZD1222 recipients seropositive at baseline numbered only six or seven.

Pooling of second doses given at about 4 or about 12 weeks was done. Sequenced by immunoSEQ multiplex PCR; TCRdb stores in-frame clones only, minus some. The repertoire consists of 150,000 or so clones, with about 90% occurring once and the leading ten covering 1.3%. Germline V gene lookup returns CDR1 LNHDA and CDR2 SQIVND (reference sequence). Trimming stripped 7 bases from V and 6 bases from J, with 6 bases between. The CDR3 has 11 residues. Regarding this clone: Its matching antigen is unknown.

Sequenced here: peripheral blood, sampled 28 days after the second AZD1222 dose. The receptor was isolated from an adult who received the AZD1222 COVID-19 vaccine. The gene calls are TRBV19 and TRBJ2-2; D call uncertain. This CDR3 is CASISSGELFF. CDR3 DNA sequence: TGTGCCAGTATCAGCTCCGGGGAGCTGTTTTTT.